A selection of T cell receptor beta chains follows, all from one sample in a study of identical twins. TCRdb analysed the 5' RACE reads with MiXCR anew, one entry per CDR3 protein. The sample yields over 550,000 distinct CDR3 sequences, just over 7% seen once. Separately, the same data were catalogued under a study of yellow fever vaccine responses in identical twins.

Source material: PBMCs. The source is a woman aged 18-29 years in good health. Each CDR3 is given with its conserved first and last residue. Expanded clones are given a class, and other clones once, few, many or no size at all.

V gene | clone size | CDR3 protein
TRBV6-1 | - | CASSPDRSDTYEQYF
TRBV12-3/TRBV12-4 | many | CASSLNPGLTYMTF
TRBV3-1 | many | CASSHGGGEHYYNEQFF
TRBV4-1 | - | CASSQYSTGQRTDTQYF
TRBV6-5 | few | CASSSSEGGVFADTQYF
TRBV6-2/TRBV6-3 | few | CASSYSRSPQMNTEAFF
TRBV19 | - | CASIPGPGQQNTGELFF
TRBV24-1 | many | CATSDVNRDVQYF
TRBV4-1 | few | CASRKTGTKETEAFF
TRBV29-1 | - | CSVGYTEAFF
TRBV6-5 | few | CASSYGAAGGYETQYF
TRBV29-1 | - | CSVEVDSPYEQYF
TRBV27 | few | CASSRLETGNTEAFF
TRBV5-1 | few | CASSLAAGREELFF
TRBV6-1 | once | CASSTSAGTQQYF
TRBV12-3/TRBV12-4 | many | CASSLGGANTEAFF
TRBV5-6 | many | CASSLGPYGYTF
TRBV20-1 | - | CSARNRDTEAFF
TRBV5-5 | many | CASSLGQGAGNEQFF
TRBV6-5 | many | CASSYSTPGGTEAFF
TRBV11-2 | - | CASSLSGTGELTLHF
TRBV20-1 | - | CSGTENTGELFF
TRBV24-1 | many | CATSEAGPANTEAFF
TRBV12-5 | - | CASGSYTGELFF
TRBV28 | - | CASSPTGQGSYNEQFF
TRBV4-1 | few | CASRDRARWTGELFF
TRBV7-9 | many | CASSLFARAGDNEKLFF
TRBV12-5 | - | CASGLLDEQFF